The clone carrying this T cell receptor beta chain has just a few counts. CDR3 length equals 15 residues. V lost 4 bases and J lost 4; bases outside the gene matches: 6. Germline V gene sequence: CDR1 SGDLS, CDR2 YYNGEE. After constant-region reverse-primer amplification, full-length variable regions underwent semi-nested PCR with Nested Universal Primer A. MiXCR was run by TCRdb on the 5' RACE reads, yielding one entry per CDR3 protein. This table has 10,000 to 15,000 distinct CDR3 sequences, 23% appearing once. This chain links TRBV9 with TRBJ1-5, with 9 positions matching TRBD1. The sample taken for sequencing was naive CD4+ T cells sorted from blood. The sample's subset: naive CD4+ T cells, CD4+CD45RA+CD25-. The TCR comes from a female donor with breast cancer. CDR3 in amino acids: CASSPLGTGNQPQHF. The CDR3 bases are TGTGCCAGCAGCCCCTTAGGGACAGGGAATCAGCCCCAGCATTTT. Full variable domain (outside the CDR3, taken from reference TRBV9 and TRBJ1-5): DSGVTQTPKHLITATGQRVTLRCSPRSGDLSVYWYQQSLDQGLQFLIQYYNGEERAKGNILERFSAQQFPDLHSELNLSSLELGDSALYFCASSPLGTGNQPQHFGDGTRLSIL.